This T cell receptor beta chain stems from a study of regulatory T cells in long-lasting Graves disease. In its sample, this clonotype was seen many times. No antigen is known for it. iRepertoire HTBI primers and Arm-PCR of CDR3 regions built TCR beta libraries. TCRdb reanalysed the multiplex PCR reads using MiXCR and keeps one entry per CDR3 protein. The sample yields around 400,000 distinct CDR3 sequences, over 20% seen once. Time point indicated: persistent/refractory GD, antithyroid drugs over 5 years with positive TRAb. After RNA was extracted from PBMCs, the TCR library was made from it. In this cohort, patients came from an endocrinology department located in Xi'an, China. The germline V gene encodes CDR1 DFQATT and CDR2 SNEGSKA (reference sequence). With 5 bases clipped from V and 7 bases from J, the junction kept 10 bases outside the gene matches. The CDR3 has 14 residues. Findings of the study overall: Less diverse TCR repertoires were seen in persistent Graves' patients than in newly diagnosed ones. Accuracy may have been reduced by the small sample size. The study found TRBV28, TRBJ1-2 and TRBJ2-5 favored in persistent disease.

The chain combines TRBV20-1 with TRBJ1-4; 7 positions match TRBD1. The TCR comes from a female donor with Graves disease. This specimen was peripheral blood mononuclear cells (PBMCs), taken when the disease was refractory, from a patient treated with antithyroid drugs. The CDR3 is CSAPNRDRGEKLFF. The CDR3 nucleotides are TGCAGTGCTCCGAACCGGGACAGAGGTGAAAAACTGTTTTTT.